What follows is one TCR beta chain and its context. Antigen: not known. Assay used: immunoSEQ multiplex PCR; TCRdb lists only in-frame clones, some missing. The top ten hold roughly 25% of the sample, which has more than 10,000 clones, over 80% seen once. The V and J ends lost 4 bases and 3 bases, in that order; junction bases with no gene match: 14. Germline V gives CDR1 MNHEY, CDR2 SMNVEV (reference sequence). CDR3 length: 17 residues. All trial patients relapsed after autologous stem cell transplantation. The data were obtained in a study of PD-1 blockade in classical Hodgkin lymphoma. Study-wide context: Patients were dosed intravenously with nivolumab at 3 mg/kg every 2 weeks. General observations from the study: Only CD4+ TCR diversity, not CD8+, had risen significantly by C4D1.

Source: peripheral blood mononuclear cells (PBMCs), taken at baseline. The receptor was isolated from a human donor with classical Hodgkin lymphoma. The chain employs TRBV27 and TRBJ2-5; 7 positions match TRBD2. The CDR3 DNA follows: TGTGCCAGCAGTTACCACCCCCTTTCAGCGGGAAAAGAGACCCAGTACTTC. As protein: CASSYHPLSAGKETQYF.